Below, 28 T cell receptor beta chains from the same sample are listed, as sequenced in a study of cytomegalovirus exposure and HLA in healthy donors. Sequencing was performed with immunoSEQ multiplex PCR; in TCRdb, only in-frame clones are kept and a portion is missing. The data contain about 140,000 clones, around 88% of them seen just once; the ten biggest clones take up over 6.5%. Sequenced: PBMCs. The receptor set was obtained from a young woman in good health and CMV-seropositive.

The CDR3 reads CASSVGLGGGETQYF. Written as DNA, the CDR3 is TGTGCCAGCAGCGTGGGACTAGGGGGCGGAGAGACCCAGTACTTC. This chain joins TRBV2 and TRBJ2-5, with D maybe TRBD2 (8 bases). Germline CDR1 reads SNHLY; CDR2 reads FYNNEI. The CDR3 totals 15 residues. Trimming removed 6 bases at V and 4 bases at J, with 18 bases between.

A single count supports this clone. This chain connects TRBV10-3 to TRBJ2-5; TRBD1 might be the D (6 bases). This CDR3 contains 14 residues. Trimming left V 11 bases short and J 2 bases short, with 18 bases between. The germline V gene has CDR1 ENHRY and CDR2 SYGVKD. The CDR3 here is CASAGTLSQETQYF. CDR3 nucleotide sequence: TGTGCCTCCGCCGGGACACTCTCTCAAGAGACCCAGTACTTC.

This clone occurred a few times. The chain is built from TRBV11-2 and TRBJ2-7; D gene uncertain. The ends were cut back, 7 bases at V and 3 bases at J, with 10 bases in the middle. Germline values: CDR1 SGHAT, CDR2 FQNNGV. CDR3 length: 12 residues. The CDR3 region is CASTFSGYEQYF. In DNA, the CDR3 is TGTGCCAGCACCTTTTCCGGCTACGAGCAGTACTTC.

V usage is TRBV6-5 and J usage is TRBJ1-2; perhaps TRBD1 as D (5 bases). The CDR3 is 13 residues long. Per the germline V gene, CDR1 is MNHEY and CDR2 is SVGAGI. V was trimmed by 0 bases and J by 8 bases, leaving 10 bases between them. DNA of the CDR3: TGTGCCAGCAGTTACTCGGGGGGAAGGGGCTACACCTTC. Translation: CASSYSGGRGYTF.

V gene TRBV6-1 combines with J gene TRBJ1-5; possible D gene TRBD1, 5 bases. Trimming took off 7 bases at V and 4 bases at J, with 11 bases between the two ends. The CDR3 has 13 residues. Germline V gives CDR1 MNHNS, CDR2 SASEGT. The CDR3 protein is CASIKTANQPQHF. The CDR3 bases are TGTGCCAGCATCAAGACAGCTAATCAGCCCCAGCATTTT.

The rearrangement links TRBV10-3 to TRBJ2-5; 8 bases match TRBD1. Germline V gene lookup returns CDR1 ENHRY and CDR2 SYGVKD. V lost 6 bases to trimming and J lost 5 bases; unmatched junction nucleotides: 5. This CDR3 has 13 residues. This CDR3 reads CAIRDRVRETQYF. CDR3 nucleotides: TGTGCCATCAGGGACAGGGTGAGGGAGACCCAGTACTTC.

The rearrangement links TRBV6-1 to TRBJ1-5; D remains unclear. This CDR3 spans 18 amino acids. Germline CDR1 MNHNS, CDR2 SASEGT. The V and J ends lost 3 bases and 0 bases respectively, with 18 bases between them. The CDR3 coding sequence is TGTGCCAGCAGTGAGACGGCGGCGTCAAGTTATAGCAATCAGCCCCAGCATTTT. Encoded protein: CASSETAASSYSNQPQHF.

The genes are TRBV7-2 and TRBJ2-7; 10 nucleotides agree with TRBD2. After removal of 5 bases from V and 2 bases from J, the junction contained 6 bases not matched to a gene. This CDR3 has 15 residues. Germline assignment: CDR1 SGHTA and CDR2 FQGNSA. This CDR3 reads CASSPSGGRPYEQYF. The CDR3 nucleotides read TGTGCCAGCAGCCCTAGCGGGGGCCGACCCTACGAGCAGTACTTC.

The chain employs TRBV5-4 and TRBJ1-1, with D possibly being TRBD1 (6 bases). V dropped 0 bases and J dropped 6 bases, with 12 bases sitting between them. Germline loops: CDR1 SGHNT, CDR2 YYREEE (reference sequence). The CDR3 has 14 amino acids. CDR3 sequence: CASSLAGGRAEAFF. The CDR3 bases are TGTGCCAGCAGCTTGGCGGGGGGCAGGGCTGAAGCTTTCTTT.

CDR3 residues: CASSRSDRAFLSTDTQYF. Written as DNA, the CDR3 is TGTGCCAGCAGCCGATCGGACAGGGCCTTTCTAAGCACAGATACGCAGTATTTT. The chain has TRBV7-9 and TRBJ2-3; 8 bases match TRBD1. Germline loops: CDR1 SEHNR, CDR2 FQNEAQ (reference sequence). The V gene end was trimmed by 5 bases and the J gene end by 0 bases; junction bases not matched to a gene: 13. The CDR3 contains 18 residues.

The CDR3 is CASSLRSDRRDEQFF. CDR3 sequence (DNA): TGTGCCAGCAGTTTAAGGTCGGACAGAAGGGATGAGCAGTTCTTC. The chain links TRBV28 to TRBJ2-1; D is perhaps TRBD1 (6 bases). The CDR3 runs to 15 residues. Germline CDR1 reads MDHEN; CDR2 reads SYDVKM. V was cut by 2 bases and J by 8 bases, with 16 bases left in between.

The J gene is TRBJ1-2, the V gene TRBV18; no clear D gene. Germline V CDR1 and CDR2: KGHSH, LQKENI. There are 11 residues in the CDR3. Deletions cut 4 bases from V and 6 bases from J, with 6 bases between. The CDR3 reads CASSRQDGYTF. The CDR3 region has the DNA TGTGCCAGCTCACGGCAAGATGGCTACACCTTC.

The chain is built from TRBV7-9 and TRBJ2-7; 7 bases align to TRBD1. The germline CDR1 and CDR2 sequences are SEHNR and FQNEAQ (reference sequence). The CDR3 length is 18 residues. Trimming cost V 2 bases and J 0 bases; bases outside gene matches: 13. CDR3 in amino acids: CASSLKGQSYENSYEQYF. In DNA, the CDR3 is TGTGCCAGCAGCTTAAAGGGACAGAGCTATGAAAACTCCTACGAGCAGTACTTC.

The chain uses TRBV6-1 and TRBJ2-7, with D possibly being TRBD2 (6 bases). Germline loops: CDR1 MNHNS, CDR2 SASEGT. V lost 3 bases to trimming and J lost 2 bases, with 14 bases between them. The CDR3 contains 15 residues. The CDR3 loop is CASSDYGRSAYEQYF. The CDR3 bases are TGTGCCAGCAGTGATTACGGGAGATCCGCCTACGAGCAGTACTTC.

The chain links TRBV28 to TRBJ1-1; no clear D. The length of the CDR3 is 17 residues. The V end lost 7 bases, the J end lost 11 bases, and 32 bases lay between the germline ends. CDR1 and CDR2 (germline): MDHEN, SYDVKM. The CDR3 coding sequence is TGTGCCAGCACCCCCCCAGAGGGCGAAGGGCTGAAAATTGGGGCTTTCTTT. It encodes CASTPPEGEGLKIGAFF.

The rearrangement uses TRBV6-5 and TRBJ1-1, with 8 bases lining up with TRBD1. In germline, CDR1 is MNHEY, CDR2 SVGAGI. This CDR3 is 13 amino acids long. Germline trimming cut 8 bases from V and 4 bases from J; bases unmatched to any gene: 6. CDR3 sequence (DNA): TGTGCCAGCTCAGGGGGCGCCGGCACTGAAGCTTTCTTT. Translated: CASSGGAGTEAFF.

The chain joins TRBV6-5 to TRBJ1-1, with D uncertain. V shed 0 bases and J shed 7 bases, with 12 bases lying between them. CDR1 and CDR2 (germline): MNHEY, SVGAGI. The CDR3 extends over 14 amino acids. This CDR3 reads CASSYSAAALEAFF. Here the CDR3 DNA reads TGTGCCAGCAGTTACTCTGCGGCGGCCCTTGAAGCTTTCTTT.

The chain recombines TRBV15 with TRBJ1-2; D call uncertain. Deletions cut 8 bases from V and 2 bases from J, with 12 bases between. CDR1 LNHNV and CDR2 YYDKDF come from the germline V gene (reference sequence). CDR3 size: 13 residues. The CDR3 is CATRGLANYGYTF. The CDR3 DNA follows: TGTGCCACCCGCGGCCTGGCGAACTATGGCTACACCTTC.

The sample holds a few counts of this clone. The rearrangement links TRBV9 to TRBJ2-7; TRBD1 aligns across 9 bases. Germline V gene sequence: CDR1 SGDLS, CDR2 YYNGEE. J lost 1 base, V lost 0 bases, and 11 bases had no gene match. This CDR3 spans 18 amino acids. Written as DNA, the CDR3 is TGTGCCAGCAGCGTAGCCTCCGCGGGACAGGGAGTTTCCTACGAGCAGTACTTC. This sequence encodes CASSVASAGQGVSYEQYF.

The CDR3 spells CASSSPGLAGFEQFF. DNA for the CDR3: TGTGCCAGCAGTTCCCCGGGACTAGCGGGATTTGAGCAGTTCTTC. The chain has TRBV6-6 and TRBJ2-1; 13 bases line up with TRBD2. Germline V lookup: CDR1 MNHNY, CDR2 SVGAGI (reference sequence). The CDR3 sequence is 15 residues long. V lost 4 bases and J lost 9; bases outside the gene matches: 6.

This chain uses TRBV18 with TRBJ2-3; 10 bases agree with TRBD2. CDR3 length: 15 amino acids. Germline assignment: CDR1 KGHSH and CDR2 LQKENI. Unmatched junction bases numbered 4, after V lost 4 bases and J lost 3 bases. The CDR3 here is CASSLLTSGTDTQYF. The CDR3 bases are TGTGCCAGCTCACTCCTGACTAGCGGGACAGATACGCAGTATTTT. Full variable domain (rest looked up from reference TRBV18 and TRBJ2-3): NAGVMQNPRHLVRRRGQEARLRCSPMKGHSHVYWYRQLPEEGLKFMVYLQKENIIDESGMPKERFSAEFPKEGPSILRIQQVVRGDSAAYFCASSLLTSGTDTQYFGPGTRLTVL.

V usage is TRBV4-3 and J usage is TRBJ2-7; 10 bases match TRBD2. Trimming removed 4 bases from V and 1 base from J; junction bases left unmatched: 22. CDR3 length: 21 residues. Per the germline V gene, CDR1 is LGHNA and CDR2 is YSLEER. The CDR3 nucleotides read TGCGCCAGCAGCCGCAAGTCTACCCAGACTAGCGGGCCCTCCGGGTCCTACGAGCAGTACTTC. Its protein product is CASSRKSTQTSGPSGSYEQYF.

The J gene is TRBJ1-3, the V gene TRBV7-2; D remains ambiguous. CDR1 is SGHTA and CDR2 is FQGNSA in the germline V gene. V dropped 3 bases and J dropped 1 base, with 10 bases sitting between them. This CDR3 comprises 15 residues. CDR3 protein: CASSLSYSSGNTIYF. CDR3 sequence (DNA): TGTGCCAGCAGCTTGTCCTACAGTTCTGGAAACACCATATATTTT.

This sequence joins TRBV27 and TRBJ1-6, with D perhaps TRBD1 (5 bases). Per the germline V gene, CDR1 is MNHEY and CDR2 is SMNVEV (reference sequence). Trimming removed 6 bases from V and 9 bases from J, with 18 bases in between. This CDR3 contains 15 residues. CDR3 sequence (DNA): TGTGCCAGCAGACCCTGGCAGGGTGAACGTTCACCCCTCCACTTT. This translates into CASRPWQGERSPLHF.

The rearrangement joins TRBV28 to TRBJ2-7; D not resolved. The CDR3 runs to 14 residues. Germline V gene lookup returns CDR1 MDHEN and CDR2 SYDVKM. Trimming shortened V by 7 bases and J by 0 bases, and 13 bases separated the two germline ends. The CDR3: CASKLMQISYEQYF. The CDR3 region has the DNA TGTGCCAGCAAACTAATGCAGATCTCCTACGAGCAGTACTTC.

The chain recombines TRBV30 with TRBJ1-6, with D possibly matching TRBD1 (5 bases). The CDR3 totals 13 residues. Per the germline V gene, CDR1 is GTSNPN and CDR2 is SVGIG (reference sequence). Trimming took off 3 bases at V and 4 bases at J, with 7 bases between the two ends. CDR3 nucleotide sequence: TGTGCCTGGAGCAGGGAATATAATTCACCCCTCCACTTT. It yields the protein CAWSREYNSPLHF.

V and J are TRBV4-2 and TRBJ2-1; TRBD2 is a possible D gene (6 bases). V lost 0 bases, J lost 2 bases, and 8 bases lay in between. Germline CDR1 is LGHNA and CDR2 is YNFKEQ. This CDR3 comprises 15 residues. CDR3 bases: TGTGCCAGCAGCCAAGAAGCGGGCGCCTACAATGAGCAGTTCTTC. This codes for CASSQEAGAYNEQFF.

V usage is TRBV6-5 and J usage is TRBJ2-5; TRBD1 matches at 7 bases. From germline, CDR1 is MNHEY and CDR2 SVGAGI. This CDR3 spans 14 amino acids. The V and J ends lost 8 bases and 5 bases, in that order; junction bases with no gene match: 11. CDR3 protein: CASHPRDSGETQYF. The CDR3 DNA reads TGTGCCAGCCACCCCCGGGACAGTGGGGAGACCCAGTACTTC.